A selection of T cell receptor beta chains follows, all from one sample in a study of T cells after yellow fever vaccination. TCRdb called the 5' RACE reads again in MiXCR, with one record for every CDR3 protein. The table shows 500,000 to 550,000 distinct CDR3 sequences, with roughly a fifth occurring only once. The sequencing used PBMCs, collected roughly 20 days after the first yellow fever vaccination. The receptor source for this set is a man younger than 30 who received the YFV17D yellow fever vaccine. Both conserved end residues are part of each CDR3. Each record gives: J gene, V gene, CDR3 protein.

>TRBJ2-1|TRBV6-2/TRBV6-3
CASSRRLAGGRDDEQFF
>TRBJ1-6|TRBV5-1
CASSLAGQKYNSPLHF
>TRBJ2-6|TRBV12-3/TRBV12-4
CASRGGAGANVLTF
>TRBJ2-5|TRBV20-1
CSARGLAGQETQYF
>TRBJ2-1|TRBV7-7
CASSLISTSYNEQFF
>TRBJ2-4|TRBV6-1
CASSQWGGTLKNIQYF
>TRBJ2-2|TRBV4-3
CASSQRSMAGELFF
>TRBJ2-7|TRBV20-1
CSARATEGLSYEQYF
>TRBJ1-3|TRBV6-5
CASSSPGGNTIYF
>TRBJ1-1|TRBV2
CASSGRTGMFTEAFF
>TRBJ1-6|TRBV5-1
CASSSREGSNSPLHF
>TRBJ2-5|TRBV20-1
CSAGRVNQETQYF
>TRBJ1-4|TRBV3-1
CASSQAGLGEKLFF
>TRBJ2-4|TRBV7-9
CASSLPGLAVKNIQYF
>TRBJ2-5|TRBV7-2
CASSLNQRGGQETQYF
>TRBJ2-1|TRBV24-1
CATSGPRDGYNEQFF
>TRBJ2-5|TRBV7-9
CASSLGSSGSKETQYF
>TRBJ2-1|TRBV5-1
CASSLVVGDREQFF
>TRBJ2-5|TRBV4-1
CASSQDRTGEETQYF
>TRBJ2-3|TRBV4-1
CASSQDMSTDTQYF
>TRBJ1-4|TRBV12-3/TRBV12-4
CASLDVGRGYEKLFF
>TRBJ2-2|TRBV5-1
CASGEGMGTGELFF
>TRBJ1-4|TRBV6-1
CASSWTGPGEKLFF
>TRBJ2-1|TRBV5-6
CASSLEGLAGGLLNEQFF
>TRBJ2-3|TRBV12-3/TRBV12-4
CASSPSLGGTDTQYF
>TRBJ2-1|TRBV12-3/TRBV12-4
CASSQWLGAVNMDEQFF
>TRBJ1-5|TRBV6-5
CASSYPAGPQHF
>TRBJ2-3|TRBV2
CASSDLSWGEDTQYF
>TRBJ2-7|TRBV11-2
CASSLWGMVLSEQYF
>TRBJ2-3|TRBV12-3/TRBV12-4
CASSLAAFSSASLTDTQYF
>TRBJ1-5|TRBV9
CASSVGTGVQPQHF
>TRBJ2-1|TRBV24-1
CATSEVSPGSNEQFF
>TRBJ1-2|TRBV9
CASSVGNTF
>TRBJ2-1|TRBV18
CASSPGAGLGNEQFF
>TRBJ1-2|TRBV18
CASSPPGQGFGYTF
>TRBJ1-2|TRBV20-1
CSARVATVLGYGYTF
>TRBJ2-5|TRBV7-7
CASSPRGSQETQYF
>TRBJ1-4|TRBV4-1
CASSRGTAYEKLFF
>TRBJ2-7|TRBV4-1
CASSHLIGTVTEQYF
>TRBJ1-1|TRBV7-9
CASSLGGEGPEAFF
>TRBJ1-5|TRBV10-3
CAIREGNQPQHF
>TRBJ2-5|TRBV24-1
CATEDRLSGETQYF
>TRBJ1-2|TRBV11-2
CASSLVGGAFGYTF
>TRBJ2-5|TRBV29-1
CSVGGANGLETQYF
>TRBJ2-2|TRBV3-1
CASSRPTGGAGAGELFF
>TRBJ2-2|TRBV7-3
CASSVYGTSPGELFF
>TRBJ2-3|TRBV4-1
CASSPRLAASTDTQYF
>TRBJ2-2|TRBV12-3/TRBV12-4
CASSSSEARGELFF